The source of this TCR beta chain is a study of blood T cell repertoires in COVID-19. Profiled with immunoSEQ multiplex PCR; TCRdb holds only in-frame clones, not every one. The sample lists fewer than 250,000 clones, around 85% seen once, with over 2% in the top ten. Germline V gives CDR1 GTSNPN, CDR2 SVGIG (reference sequence). There are 12 residues in the CDR3. Sequenced input: peripheral blood. The chain links TRBV30 to TRBJ2-3, with 7 bases fitting TRBD2. The clonotype originates from a woman aged 45-59 years with acute or convalescent COVID-19. The CDR3 spells CAYSGQGDTQYF. Here the CDR3 DNA reads TGTGCTTATAGCGGGCAAGGAGATACGCAGTATTTT.